The rows below give T cell receptor beta chains drawn from one sample of a study of regulatory T cells in long-lasting Graves disease. TCRdb processed the multiplex PCR reads anew with MiXCR; each CDR3 protein has one entry. Among hundreds of thousands of distinct CDR3 sequences listed, around 17% were seen once. The sample was also linked to a second study, of T cells in Graves' hyperthyroidism and ophthalmopathy.

Specimen: peripheral blood mononuclear cells (PBMCs), collected at new diagnosis, from a patient treated with antithyroid drugs. The receptors shown here come from a woman aged 25-40 years with Graves disease. The CDR3 runs from the conserved cysteine through the conserved F or W. A D gene is named only where the DNA matches it firmly. Size is omitted from some rows. Given values are once, few, many or a class for expanded clones.

J gene: TRBJ1-5; D gene: TRBD1; V gene: TRBV6-2/TRBV6-3; clone size: many; CDR3 DNA: TGTGCCAGCAGCCCGGGACAGGGATTGAGACAGCCCCAGCATTTT; CDR3 protein: CASSPGQGLRQPQHF
J gene: TRBJ1-1; D gene: -; V gene: TRBV27; clone size: many; CDR3 DNA: TGTGCCAGCATCCCTAAACGTTTAGGGGAATTAAACACTGAAGCTTTCTTT; CDR3 protein: CASIPKRLGELNTEAFF
J gene: TRBJ1-5; D gene: TRBD1; V gene: TRBV12-3/TRBV12-4; clone size: few; CDR3 DNA: TGTGCCAGCAGAGAGAACAGGGGTTATAGCAATCAGCCCCAGCATTTT; CDR3 protein: CASRENRGYSNQPQHF
J gene: TRBJ1-1; D gene: -; V gene: TRBV28; clone size: -; CDR3 DNA: TGTGCCAGCAAGGAGGGTTCTCGTAACACTGAAGCTTTCTTT; CDR3 protein: CASKEGSRNTEAFF
J gene: TRBJ2-7; D gene: -; V gene: TRBV27; clone size: many; CDR3 DNA: TGTGCCAGCAGTTTGAAGTACTCCTACGAGCAGTACTTC; CDR3 protein: CASSLKYSYEQYF
J gene: TRBJ1-1; D gene: -; V gene: TRBV30; clone size: many; CDR3 DNA: TGTGCCTGGGGACCCCCACACAGTGTCATGAACACTGAAGCTTTCTTT; CDR3 protein: CAWGPPHSVMNTEAFF
J gene: TRBJ2-1; D gene: -; V gene: TRBV28; clone size: many; CDR3 DNA: TGTGCCAGCAGTTCCACAATTCAGGGAGGATGGAATGGTGAGCAGTTCTTC; CDR3 protein: CASSSTIQGGWNGEQFF
J gene: TRBJ1-2; D gene: -; V gene: TRBV30; clone size: many; CDR3 DNA: TGTGCCTGGAGATCAGATGGGCCGACTGGTGGCTACACCTTC; CDR3 protein: CAWRSDGPTGGYTF
J gene: TRBJ1-5; D gene: -; V gene: TRBV6-2/TRBV6-3; clone size: few; CDR3 DNA: TGTGCCAGCAGTGAACTCAAAGTCGGGAGCAATCAGCCCCAGCATTTT; CDR3 protein: CASSELKVGSNQPQHF
J gene: TRBJ2-5; D gene: -; V gene: TRBV4-2; clone size: -; CDR3 DNA: TGTGCCAGCAGCCAAGGAGGGATCGGAAAGACCCAGTACTTC; CDR3 protein: CASSQGGIGKTQYF
J gene: TRBJ2-4; D gene: -; V gene: TRBV24-1; clone size: many; CDR3 DNA: TGTGCCACCAGTGATTCACGCAGGGGACTAGCCAAAAACATTCAGTACTTC; CDR3 protein: CATSDSRRGLAKNIQYF
J gene: TRBJ1-1; D gene: -; V gene: TRBV2; clone size: many; CDR3 DNA: TGTGCCAGCAGTGTCGGGCTGGGGAACACTGAAGCTTTCTTT; CDR3 protein: CASSVGLGNTEAFF
J gene: TRBJ2-3; D gene: TRBD2; V gene: TRBV19; clone size: -; CDR3 DNA: TGTGCCAGTAGTCCCCAACTAGCGGTTCGCGATACGCAGTATTTT; CDR3 protein: CASSPQLAVRDTQYF
J gene: TRBJ2-7; D gene: TRBD2; V gene: TRBV7-2; clone size: many; CDR3 DNA: TGTGCCAGCAGCTTAGCGCGAGGAGCGGGACGGGGGACCTACGAGCAGTACTTC; CDR3 protein: CASSLARGAGRGTYEQYF
J gene: TRBJ1-1; D gene: -; V gene: TRBV2; clone size: few; CDR3 DNA: TGTGCCAGCATTACGGGGGGCACTGAAGCTTTCTTT; CDR3 protein: CASITGGTEAFF
J gene: TRBJ2-7; D gene: TRBD1; V gene: TRBV2; clone size: many; CDR3 DNA: TGTGCCAGCAATACAGGGGGGCGGGAATACGAGCAGTACTTC; CDR3 protein: CASNTGGREYEQYF
J gene: TRBJ1-3; D gene: TRBD1; V gene: TRBV20-1; clone size: few; CDR3 DNA: TGCAGTGCTACCACAGGGGGCTCGCGTGGAAACACCATATATTTT; CDR3 protein: CSATTGGSRGNTIYF
J gene: TRBJ2-7; D gene: -; V gene: TRBV11-2; clone size: -; CDR3 DNA: TGTGCCAGCAGTGAAAAACCCCAAGTAGAGCACTTC; CDR3 protein: CASSEKPQVEHF
J gene: TRBJ1-2; D gene: -; V gene: TRBV28; clone size: many; CDR3 DNA: TGTGCCAGCAGTTTTTCCCGCAACTATGGCTACACCTTC; CDR3 protein: CASSFSRNYGYTF
J gene: TRBJ2-7; D gene: -; V gene: TRBV6-1; clone size: many; CDR3 DNA: TGTGCCAGCAGCACCTCAGGAACAGCCTACGAGCAGTACTTC; CDR3 protein: CASSTSGTAYEQYF
J gene: TRBJ1-1; D gene: -; V gene: TRBV20-1; clone size: many; CDR3 DNA: TGCAGTCGTCTAGGGAAGAACACTGAAGCTTTCTTT; CDR3 protein: CSRLGKNTEAFF
J gene: TRBJ2-7; D gene: TRBD2; V gene: TRBV12-3/TRBV12-4; clone size: -; CDR3 DNA: TGTGCCAGCAGTTTCCCGGGACTAGCAGTCGAGCAGTACTTC; CDR3 protein: CASSFPGLAVEQYF
J gene: TRBJ1-2; D gene: -; V gene: TRBV28; clone size: many; CDR3 DNA: TGTGCCAGCAGCCGACCGGCGGCCCGGACGAACTATGGCTACACCTTC; CDR3 protein: CASSRPAARTNYGYTF
J gene: TRBJ2-7; D gene: -; V gene: TRBV28; clone size: -; CDR3 DNA: TGTGCCAGCAGTCCCGAACTAGACTACGAGCAGTACTTC; CDR3 protein: CASSPELDYEQYF
J gene: TRBJ2-7; D gene: TRBD1; V gene: TRBV28; clone size: -; CDR3 DNA: TGTGCCAGCAGAAATTCCGGGACAGGGCTCAACGAGCAGTACTTC; CDR3 protein: CASRNSGTGLNEQYF
J gene: TRBJ2-2; D gene: TRBD2; V gene: TRBV20-1; clone size: few; CDR3 DNA: TGCAGTGCTAGGTCTAGCGGGAGAACTTCCGGGGAGCTGTTTTTT; CDR3 protein: CSARSSGRTSGELFF
J gene: TRBJ1-5; D gene: TRBD1; V gene: TRBV2; clone size: many; CDR3 DNA: TGTGCCAGCAGTAAACAGGGGGCCGGCAATCAGCCCCAGCATTTT; CDR3 protein: CASSKQGAGNQPQHF
J gene: TRBJ1-5; D gene: -; V gene: TRBV9; clone size: few; CDR3 DNA: TGTGCCAGCAGCGAAACAAATGACAGAAATCAGCCCCAGCATTTT; CDR3 protein: CASSETNDRNQPQHF
J gene: TRBJ1-1; D gene: -; V gene: TRBV2; clone size: -; CDR3 DNA: TGTGCCAGCACCCCGCCCGGGTCAGTGAACACTGAAGCTTTCTTT; CDR3 protein: CASTPPGSVNTEAFF